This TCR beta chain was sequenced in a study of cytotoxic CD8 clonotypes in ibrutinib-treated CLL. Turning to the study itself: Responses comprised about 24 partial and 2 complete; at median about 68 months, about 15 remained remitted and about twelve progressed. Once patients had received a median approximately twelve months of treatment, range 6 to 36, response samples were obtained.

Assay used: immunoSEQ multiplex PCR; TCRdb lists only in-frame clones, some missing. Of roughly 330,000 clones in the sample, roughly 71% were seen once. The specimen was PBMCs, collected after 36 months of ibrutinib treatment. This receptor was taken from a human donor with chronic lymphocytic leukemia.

The CDR3 loop reads CASSLNRELYGYTF. The CDR3 DNA follows: TGTGCCAGCAGCCTGAACAGGGAACTCTATGGCTACACCTTC. The chain links TRBV4-2 to TRBJ1-2, with D tentatively TRBD1 (6 bases). The CDR3 totals 14 residues. Trimming removed 4 bases at V and 4 bases at J, with 13 bases between. Looked up from germline, CDR1 is LGHNA and CDR2 is YNFKEQ.